These 12 T cell receptor beta chains were sequenced from one sample in a study of identical twins. MiXCR, applied by TCRdb to the 5' RACE reads, yields one record per CDR3 protein. The table records just over 450,000 distinct CDR3 sequences, approximately 15% of them present only once. Another study also made use of these data, one on yellow fever vaccine responses in identical twins.

Sequencing was carried out using CD4+ T cells sorted from blood. The receptor set was obtained from a woman aged 18-29 years in good health.

This chain uses TRBV20-1 with TRBJ2-7; D gene uncertain. Germline V CDR1 and CDR2: DFQATT, SNEGSKA (reference sequence). The CDR3 loop spans 14 amino acids. V dropped 2 bases and J dropped 3 bases, with 14 bases sitting between them. CDR3 loop: CSARPPGSLYEQYF. CDR3 DNA sequence: TGCAGTGCTAGACCCCCCGGCAGCCTCTACGAGCAGTACTTC.

The sample holds many counts of this clonotype. This sequence joins TRBV3-1 and TRBJ2-5, with TRBD2 identical over 7 bases. In germline, CDR1 is LGHDT, CDR2 YNNKEL (reference sequence). V lost 0 bases to trimming and J lost 3 bases; unmatched junction nucleotides: 4. The CDR3 sequence is 15 residues long. The CDR3 spells CASSQDTGGKETQYF. DNA of the CDR3: TGTGCCAGCAGCCAAGATACGGGGGGAAAAGAGACCCAGTACTTC.

Written as DNA, the CDR3 is TGTGCCAGCAGTGGTCCCCTTAGGATGAACGAGCAGTACTTC. Its protein is CASSGPLRMNEQYF. The V and J genes are TRBV27 and TRBJ2-7; no firm D call. V lost 5 bases, J lost 5 bases, and 16 bases lay in between. Looked up from germline, CDR1 is MNHEY and CDR2 is SMNVEV (reference sequence). The CDR3 contains 14 residues.

In its sample, this clonotype was seen a few times. This rearrangement joins TRBV25-1 to TRBJ2-7; D call uncertain. Trimming left V 5 bases short and J 3 bases short, with 17 bases between. The CDR3 is made up of 15 amino acids. Germline V gene lookup returns CDR1 MGHDK and CDR2 SYGVNS. The chain's CDR3 is CASSYITAHGYEQYF. CDR3 in DNA: TGTGCCAGCAGTTATATTACAGCTCATGGCTACGAGCAGTACTTC.

This clonotype was seen ten or more times. V usage is TRBV6-2 or TRBV6-3 and J usage is TRBJ2-7, with 9 bases lining up with TRBD1. The germline V gene encodes CDR1 MNHEY and CDR2 SVGEGT. The CDR3 totals 14 residues. V lost 6 bases, J lost 2 bases, and 5 bases stayed unmatched. The CDR3 sequence is CASRGTGRTYEQYF. The CDR3 bases are TGTGCCAGCAGGGGGACAGGGAGAACCTACGAGCAGTACTTC.

This clonotype has more than one count but fewer than ten. The chain couples TRBV3-1 to TRBJ1-1; D remains unclear. V lost 1 base, J lost 11 bases, and 8 bases lay in between. Germline CDR1 and CDR2: LGHDT and YNNKEL (reference sequence). The CDR3 is made up of 11 amino acids. The CDR3: CASSQGVDAFF. CDR3 sequence (DNA): TGTGCCAGCAGCCAAGGGGTAGACGCTTTCTTT.

The chain joins TRBV28 to TRBJ2-7; possible D gene TRBD2, 6 bases. Germline lookup yields CDR1 MDHEN and CDR2 SYDVKM. The CDR3 covers 14 residues. The V and J ends lost 5 bases and 3 bases respectively, with 14 bases between them. CDR3 coding DNA: TGTGCCAGCAGTGAGGGCGGGATCCGCTACGAGCAGTACTTC. This codes for CASSEGGIRYEQYF.

J is TRBJ2-3 and V is TRBV20-1; 10 nucleotides match TRBD2. The trim removed 6 bases at V and 1 base at J, leaving 7 bases unmatched. This CDR3 has 15 residues. The germline CDR1 and CDR2 sequences are DFQATT and SNEGSKA (reference sequence). DNA of the CDR3: TGCAGTGCCCGTCCCGGGACTAGCGGCACAGATACGCAGTATTTT. As protein: CSARPGTSGTDTQYF.

The chain employs TRBV2 and TRBJ2-2; 11 bases are a match to TRBD2. This CDR3 comprises 15 residues. Germline lookup yields CDR1 SNHLY and CDR2 FYNNEI. V gave up 3 bases and J gave up 4 bases; unmatched junction bases: 1. CDR3 amino acids: CASSDGTSGTGELFF. As DNA, the CDR3 is TGTGCCAGCAGTGATGGGACTAGCGGCACCGGGGAGCTGTTTTTT.

This clonotype was picked up a small number of times. V usage is TRBV10-2 and J usage is TRBJ2-7; perhaps D is TRBD1 or TRBD2 (7 bases each). V dropped 4 bases and J dropped 6 bases, with 22 bases sitting between them. There are 16 residues in the CDR3. From germline, CDR1 is WSHSY and CDR2 SAAADI. The CDR3 nucleotides are TGCGCCAGCAGTGTAACATCTAGCGGACCAGGGGGCGAGCAGTACTTC. This codes for CASSVTSSGPGGEQYF.

This clonotype appeared a few times. In nucleotides, the CDR3 is TGTGCCAGCAGCTCCGGGACTCGACAAGAGACCCAGTACTTC. It translates to CASSSGTRQETQYF. The V call is TRBV7-2, the J call TRBJ2-5; D perhaps matches TRBD2 (6 bases). V lost 4 bases, J lost 2 bases, and 11 bases lay in between. CDR1 and CDR2 (germline): SGHTA, FQGNSA. CDR3 length: 14 amino acids.

This clonotype was seen only a few times. The J gene is TRBJ2-5, the V gene TRBV5-1, with 7 positions matching TRBD2. Germline-derived CDR1 and CDR2 are SGHRS and YFSETQ. V was clipped by 4 bases and J by 3 bases; unmatched bases: 6. CDR3 length: 14 amino acids. CDR3 in amino acids: CASSGRTSEETQYF. The CDR3 DNA follows: TGCGCCAGCAGCGGCCGGACTAGTGAAGAGACCCAGTACTTC.